This T cell receptor beta chain was captured in a study of shared clonotypes between healthy human individuals. Study-level results: Since donors were few, the genetic and exposure-history diversity represented was limited.

Produced via immunoSEQ multiplex PCR; TCRdb's table is partial and in-frame only. Seen here are approximately 440,000 clones, around 77% observed once, and the top ten hold about 12%. As regards this clone: Its antigen is unknown.

Germline CDR1 reads MDHEN; CDR2 reads SYDVKM. V was shortened by 3 bases and J by 7 bases, with 7 bases between the two germline ends. The CDR3 spans 12 residues. This clonotype originated in a woman aged 40 to 50 in good health. Some clones in this sample may be carry-over from other donors' samples. Sequencing was done on a sample of PBMCs. This chain links TRBV28 with TRBJ1-5; D not certain. CDR3 bases: TGTGCCAGCAGTTTGGGTGAACAGCCCCAGCATTTT. It yields the protein CASSLGEQPQHF.